This section outlines one T cell receptor (beta chain) sequence together with its context. Antigen: not known. For the second PCR, which ran for about 7 to 11 cycles, a sample-barcoded 5' primer and a J-beta primer mix were used. Each cDNA molecule, via a template-switch adaptor with 12 random nucleotides, was tagged. TCRdb recomputed calls from the 5' RACE reads with MiXCR, one row per CDR3 protein. The sample carries roughly 730,000 distinct CDR3 sequences, more than 50% recorded once. The data derive from a study of blood T cells in healthy people across ages. Notes on the study in general: Estimates of diversity drawn from one million T cells were considered underestimates. Naive T cell percentage and TCR beta diversity correlated strongly.

The people who gave samples were healthy Caucasians from Russia, aged roughly 6 to 100. The ends lost 6 bases at V and 5 bases at J; junction bases unmatched: 19. The CDR3 has 18 residues. CDR1 and CDR2 from the germline V gene are MNHEY and SVGEGT. The sample consisted of blood. This TCR was sampled from a man in his forties in good health. This chain joins TRBV6-2 or TRBV6-3 and TRBJ1-2; 9 positions match TRBD1. This chain's CDR3 is CASRRGRDRAALDYGYTF. The CDR3 coding sequence is TGTGCCAGCAGACGGGGCAGGGACAGGGCCGCCCTTGATTATGGCTACACCTTC.